This is a list of T cell receptor beta chains from one sample in a study of blood T cells in healthy people across ages. TCRdb analysed the 5' RACE reads with MiXCR anew, one entry per CDR3 protein. This sample has about 590,000 distinct CDR3 sequences, with under 30% found just once. The sequencing input was blood. The source is a woman older than 75 in good health. Each CDR3 is given with its conserved first and last residue. The D gene is left open where the match is weak. Clone size is shown for a subset of rows, as once, few, many or a class of expanded clone.

TRBV5-1	many	TRBJ2-7	TRBD1	CASSSGQGAAYEQYF	TGCGCCAGCAGTTCGGGACAGGGGGCCGCCTACGAGCAGTACTTC
TRBV29-1	-	TRBJ2-7	-	CSVDTQGPSSYEQYF	TGCAGCGTTGATACCCAGGGCCCGAGCTCCTACGAGCAGTACTTC
TRBV12-3/TRBV12-4	-	TRBJ2-7	TRBD1	CASSGDRVEQYF	TGTGCCAGCAGTGGGGACAGGGTCGAGCAGTACTTC
TRBV6-5	many	TRBJ1-3	-	CASSFGRSSGNTIYF	TGTGCCAGCAGTTTTGGACGGAGCTCTGGAAACACCATATATTTT
TRBV20-1	few	TRBJ2-1	TRBD2	CSARGGLAGGGILNEQFF	TGCAGTGCTAGAGGCGGACTAGCGGGGGGGGGTATCCTCAATGAGCAGTTCTTC
TRBV18	many	TRBJ2-7	TRBD2	CASSLGGSEQYF	TGTGCCAGCTCACTCGGGGGGTCCGAGCAGTACTTC
TRBV2	few	TRBJ2-3	TRBD2	CASSEARTSGGTDTQYF	TGTGCCAGCAGTGAAGCGCGGACTAGCGGGGGCACAGATACGCAGTATTTT
TRBV29-1	-	TRBJ2-5	TRBD2	CSVGLGGARETQYF	TGCAGCGTTGGCCTCGGGGGGGCCCGGGAGACCCAGTACTTC
TRBV7-2	many	TRBJ1-5	TRBD1	CASSRGSGQGDQPQHF	TGTGCCAGCAGCCGAGGATCGGGACAGGGGGATCAGCCCCAGCATTTT
TRBV5-4	-	TRBJ2-2	-	CASRSGTTGSGELFF	TGTGCCAGCAGGTCCGGGACCACCGGATCCGGGGAGCTGTTTTTT
TRBV5-1	-	TRBJ2-7	TRBD1	CASSLTGQGAYGQYF	TGCGCCAGCAGCTTGACCGGACAGGGGGCCTACGGGCAGTACTTC
TRBV24-1	many	TRBJ2-5	TRBD1	CATSDFRQGVETQYF	TGTGCCACCAGTGACTTCCGACAGGGCGTAGAGACCCAGTACTTC
TRBV20-1	many	TRBJ2-1	TRBD2	CSARAPGLAGYNEQFF	TGCAGTGCTAGAGCTCCGGGACTAGCGGGATACAATGAGCAGTTCTTC
TRBV2	few	TRBJ1-5	TRBD1	CASSLDRAGQPQHF	TGTGCCAGCAGTTTGGACAGGGCCGGTCAGCCCCAGCATTTT
TRBV28	few	TRBJ2-1	TRBD2	CARSYGTSRIEFF	TGTGCCCGCAGTTACGGGACTAGCCGTATTGAGTTCTTC
TRBV9	-	TRBJ2-1	-	CASSGQSQETQFF	TGTGCCAGCAGCGGACAAAGCCAAGAGACCCAGTTCTTC
TRBV20-1	-	TRBJ2-1	TRBD2	CSARETSGSYEQFF	TGCAGTGCTAGAGAGACTAGCGGGAGCTATGAGCAGTTCTTC
TRBV7-3	many	TRBJ2-6	-	CASSLIPVSGANVLTF	TGTGCCAGCAGCTTAATCCCCGTCTCTGGGGCCAACGTCCTGACTTTC
TRBV9	-	TRBJ1-2	-	CASSPRMGSGVYGYTF	TGTGCCAGCAGCCCACGAATGGGGTCGGGGGTCTATGGCTACACCTTC
TRBV7-2	once	TRBJ2-1	TRBD2	CASSWVALAGGLVINEQFF	TGTGCCAGCAGCTGGGTCGCGCTAGCGGGGGGGCTGGTTATCAATGAGCAGTTCTTC
TRBV5-1	many	TRBJ1-1	-	CASSPNQGRGTEAFF	TGCGCCAGCAGCCCTAATCAGGGGCGCGGGACTGAAGCTTTCTTT
TRBV12-3/TRBV12-4	-	TRBJ2-1	-	CASSLASFQGDEQFF	TGTGCCAGCAGTTTAGCATCCTTTCAGGGAGATGAGCAGTTCTTC